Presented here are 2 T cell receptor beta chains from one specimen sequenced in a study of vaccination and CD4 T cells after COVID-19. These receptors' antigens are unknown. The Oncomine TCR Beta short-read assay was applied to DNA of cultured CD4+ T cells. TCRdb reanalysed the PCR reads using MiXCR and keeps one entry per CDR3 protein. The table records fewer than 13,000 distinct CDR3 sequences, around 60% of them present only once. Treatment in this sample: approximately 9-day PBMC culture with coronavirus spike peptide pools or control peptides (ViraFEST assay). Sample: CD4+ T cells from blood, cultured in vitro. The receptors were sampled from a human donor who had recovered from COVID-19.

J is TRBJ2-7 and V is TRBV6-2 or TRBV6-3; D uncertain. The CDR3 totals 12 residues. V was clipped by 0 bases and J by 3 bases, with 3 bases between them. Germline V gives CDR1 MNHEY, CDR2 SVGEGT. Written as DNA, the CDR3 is TGTGCCAGCAGTTACTCGTACTACGAGCAGTACTTC. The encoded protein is CASSYSYYEQYF.

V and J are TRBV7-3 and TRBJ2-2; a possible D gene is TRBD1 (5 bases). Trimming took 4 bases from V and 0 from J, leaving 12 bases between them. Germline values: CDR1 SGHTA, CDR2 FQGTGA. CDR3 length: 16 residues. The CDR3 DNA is TGTGCCAGCAGCTACCAGGGCGCCTCGAACACCGGGGAGCTGTTTTTT. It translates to CASSYQGASNTGELFF.